The clone carrying this TCR beta chain appeared a single time. Its antigen is unknown. The data are from a study of neoadjuvant anti-PD-1 for oral cavity cancer. Whole-study context: Patients without progression got a fourth dose around day 43. General study points: Treg/Th17 ratio rose with pretreatment blood and fell with post-treatment tumor TCRbeta clonality.

PBMCs were not maintained or expanded in culture before analysis. TCRdb keeps only in-frame clones here, not all; method: immunoSEQ multiplex PCR. The sample has 75,000 or so clones, approximately 80% seen once. Trimming shortened V by 1 base and J by 3 bases, and 11 bases separated the two germline ends. The CDR3 runs 14 residues. CDR1 is SGHRS and CDR2 is YFSETQ in the germline V gene. The chain has TRBV5-1 and TRBJ2-7; the D gene is possibly TRBD2 (5 bases). Sequenced here: PBMCs, sampled before nivolumab (anti-PD-1) treatment. The sequence was collected from a person aged 40-85 years with oral cavity squamous cell carcinoma. The CDR3 bases are TGCGCCAGCAGCTTGACCGGACTTCGCTACGAGCAGTACTTC. This gives the protein CASSLTGLRYEQYF. Looking up the rest from reference TRBV5-1 and TRBJ2-7 gives the full variable domain: KAGVTQTPRYLIKTRGQQVTLSCSPISGHRSVSWYQQTPGQGLQFLFEYFSETQRNKGNFPGRFSGRQFSNSRSEMNVSTLELGDSALYLCASSLTGLRYEQYFGPGTRLTVT.